This T cell receptor beta chain was captured by sequencing in a study of shared clonotypes between healthy human individuals. Methods used by the authors: In the immunoSEQ data, sequences were junction-only and lacked quality scores, so filtering differed. Here immunoSEQ multiplex PCR was the method, and the copy in TCRdb shows in-frame clones only, minus some. The V and J calls and clone size come from that table; D and trimming were worked out from the DNA. The data show 2,500,000 or so clones, around 90% seen once. This CDR3 region has 17 residues. Germline V gene lookup returns CDR1 SGHRS and CDR2 YFSETQ. V lost 4 bases, J lost 3 bases, and 10 bases stayed unmatched.

This TCR came from a man younger than 30 in good health. Some clones in this sample may be carry-over from other donors' samples. What was sequenced was naive CD4+ T cells from PBMCs. As to subset: CD45RA+ positively selected. V gene TRBV5-1 combines with J gene TRBJ2-3; 11 nucleotides agree with TRBD2. The CDR3 loop reads CASSPTPTSGRTDTQYF. In nucleotides, the CDR3 is TGCGCCAGCAGCCCCACCCCAACTAGCGGGAGAACAGATACGCAGTATTTT. Filled out from reference TRBV5-1 and TRBJ2-3, the complete variable domain reads KAGVTQTPRYLIKTRGQQVTLSCSPISGHRSVSWYQQTPGQGLQFLFEYFSETQRNKGNFPGRFSGRQFSNSRSEMNVSTLELGDSALYLCASSPTPTSGRTDTQYFGPGTRLTVL.